This T cell receptor beta chain was documented in a study of beta chain features in type 1 diabetes. Study context: Patient and healthy donor groups were alike in age, gender and cell yields. All samples together contributed 95 million to 110 million sorted cells for examination.

Sequenced material consisted of expressed TCRB transcripts (all of the isolated RNA was reverse transcribed). Produced via immunoSEQ multiplex PCR; TCRdb's table is partial and in-frame only. The data show 450,000 to 550,000 clones, around 28% seen once. Via the markers CD45RO/CCR7/CD25/CD127/CD95/CD27, stem cell-like memory, regulatory, central memory and naive CD4+ cells were sorted. The CDR3 runs 16 residues. From germline, CDR1 is ENHRY and CDR2 SYGVKD. Trimming took 3 bases from V and 4 from J; bases not matched to a gene: 7. The source is a man aged 18 to 30 in good health. The gene calls are TRBV10-3 and TRBJ2-1; TRBD2 aligns across 9 bases. The specimen sequenced was naive CD4+ T cells from blood. The CDR3 nucleotides are TGTGCCATCAGTGATCTTCTAGCGGGATCATACAATGAGCAGTTCTTC. This gives the protein CAISDLLAGSYNEQFF.